The 25 T cell receptor beta chains below were found in one sample sequenced in a study of patients and donors after allogeneic stem cell transplantation. In TCRdb, the RT-PCR reads were re-called with MiXCR into one record per CDR3 protein. The sample holds about 150,000 distinct CDR3 sequences, roughly 35% seen once. The sequencing input was blood, either unsorted or a sorted T cell fraction (not recorded which). The origin of the receptors is a human donor who was either an allogeneic HSCT recipient or a stem cell or donor lymphocyte infusion donor (not recorded which). It is not recorded whose cells these are; they may come from a transplant donor.

The count of this clonotype is one. The chain is built from TRBV15 and TRBJ2-3; D call uncertain. Germline CDR1 LNHNV, CDR2 YYDKDF (reference sequence). The CDR3 contains 18 residues. The ends were cut back, 0 bases at V and 6 bases at J, with 22 bases in the middle. Here the CDR3 reads CATSRDLSVAGSEDTQYF. The CDR3 DNA reads TGTGCCACCAGCAGAGATCTCAGCGTGGCAGGATCCGAGGATACGCAGTATTTT.

This clonotype has ten or more counts. The chain employs TRBV3-1 and TRBJ1-2; TRBD1 matches 7 bases. The germline V gene encodes CDR1 LGHDT and CDR2 YNNKEL (reference sequence). The CDR3 is made up of 13 amino acids. V shed 6 bases, J shed 4 bases, and the junction held 5 bases outside the gene matches. DNA of the CDR3: TGTGCCAGCAGAGACAGGGCTGGCTATGGCTACACCTTC. Protein: CASRDRAGYGYTF.

This clonotype was found a few times. The genes are TRBV12-3 or TRBV12-4 and TRBJ1-6; TRBD1 agrees at 8 bases. V lost 6 bases to trimming and J lost 8 bases; unmatched junction nucleotides: 6. The CDR3 extends over 14 amino acids. CDR3 amino acids: CASSDDRGYSPLHF. CDR3 sequence (DNA): TGTGCCAGCAGCGACGACAGGGGTTATTCACCCCTCCACTTT.

As regards this clonotype: The junction differs from germline at one of its ends, possibly a read error. The gene calls are TRBV7-7 and TRBJ2-5; 9 bases are a match to TRBD2. CDR3 length: 14 residues. CDR1 SSHAT and CDR2 FNYEAQ come from the germline V gene (reference sequence). CDR3 nucleotides: TGTGCTAGCAGCTTGGGTACTAGCGGGGAGACCCAGTACTTC. It is translated as CASSLGTSGETQYF.

This clonotype was seen a handful of times. CDR3 amino acids: CASSRMGPQGGPQHF. The CDR3 DNA sequence: TGTGCCAGCAGCCGTATGGGACCACAGGGAGGGCCCCAGCATTTT. The chain uses TRBV27 and TRBJ1-5; D might be TRBD1 (6 bases). The V end was cut by 6 bases, the J end by 9 bases, with 21 bases between. Germline loops: CDR1 MNHEY, CDR2 SMNVEV (reference sequence). The CDR3 length is 15 residues.

This chain uses TRBV10-3 with TRBJ1-1, with TRBD1 identical over 7 bases. V shed 10 bases, J shed 3 bases, and the junction held 20 bases outside the gene matches. Germline V gives CDR1 ENHRY, CDR2 SYGVKD. The CDR3 has 17 residues. The CDR3 loop reads CATRTYDRAGGDTEAFF. The DNA for the CDR3 is TGTGCCACCCGAACTTACGACAGGGCAGGAGGGGACACTGAAGCTTTCTTT.

The chain joins TRBV12-3 or TRBV12-4 to TRBJ2-3; no reliable D call. The CDR3 has 15 amino acids. V dropped 4 bases and J dropped 2 bases, with 13 bases sitting between them. This CDR3 reads CASSSIALNTDTQYF. CDR3 in DNA: TGTGCCAGCAGTTCAATAGCCCTCAACACAGATACGCAGTATTTT.

This rearrangement joins TRBV5-1 to TRBJ1-1; the match to TRBD1 covers 9 bases. Germline loops: CDR1 SGHRS, CDR2 YFSETQ. The CDR3 totals 18 residues. J lost 3 bases, V lost 0 bases, and 12 bases had no gene match. For the CDR3, the DNA is TGCGCCAGCAGCTTGGCTGGGACAGGGTCGTTCAGGCACACTGAAGCTTTCTTT. It is translated as CASSLAGTGSFRHTEAFF.

The chain has TRBV12-3 or TRBV12-4 and TRBJ1-2; TRBD1 aligns across 8 bases. The V and J ends lost 2 bases and 8 bases, in that order; junction bases with no gene match: 13. CDR3 size: 16 residues. CDR3 coding DNA: TGTGCCAGCAGTTTATATCTCGGCAGGGGGCACGAAGGCTACACCTTC. Protein sequence: CASSLYLGRGHEGYTF.

This sequence joins TRBV12-3 or TRBV12-4 and TRBJ1-1; D is ambiguous. CDR3 length: 12 amino acids. Deletions cut 8 bases from V and 0 bases from J, with 7 bases between. CDR3 DNA sequence: TGTGCCAGCGGGCGTCTGAACACTGAAGCTTTCTTT. Translating gives CASGRLNTEAFF.

The chain recombines TRBV12-3 or TRBV12-4 with TRBJ1-5; D unresolved. This CDR3 has 15 residues. Trimming took 1 base from V and 2 from J, leaving 9 bases between them. The DNA for the CDR3 is TGTGCCAGCAGTTTAGGGCCGGTGGGCAATCAGCCCCAGCATTTT. Translating gives CASSLGPVGNQPQHF.

V usage is TRBV6-5 and J usage is TRBJ1-1, with D unresolved. The CDR3 loop spans 10 amino acids. The germline CDR1 and CDR2 sequences are MNHEY and SVGAGI. V lost 2 bases, J lost 5 bases, and 0 bases lay in between. CDR3 amino acids: CASSYTEAFF. The CDR3 DNA reads TGTGCCAGCAGTTACACTGAAGCTTTCTTT.

This clonotype was detected only a few times. This chain links TRBV7-2 with TRBJ2-2, with D unresolved. This CDR3 comprises 18 residues. The ends were cut back, 2 bases at V and 5 bases at J, with 21 bases in the middle. The germline V gene encodes CDR1 SGHTA and CDR2 FQGNSA. In nucleotides, the CDR3 is TGTGCCAGCAGCTTAAAGGGTGGTCTATCACCCGAGACCGGGGAGCTGTTTTTT. Its protein product is CASSLKGGLSPETGELFF.

This clonotype was seen ten or more times. The chain couples TRBV5-1 to TRBJ1-1; no definite D call. Germline V gives CDR1 SGHRS, CDR2 YFSETQ. The CDR3 extends over 14 amino acids. The V end was cut by 6 bases, the J end by 3 bases, with 15 bases between. CDR3 coding DNA: TGCGCCAGCACCGCCAATCGCGGGGACACTGAAGCTTTCTTT. It codes for CASTANRGDTEAFF. Using reference TRBV5-1 and TRBJ1-1 for the parts outside the CDR3, the full variable domain is KAGVTQTPRYLIKTRGQQVTLSCSPISGHRSVSWYQQTPGQGLQFLFEYFSETQRNKGNFPGRFSGRQFSNSRSEMNVSTLELGDSALYLCASTANRGDTEAFFGQGTRLTVV.

Ten or more counts support this clonotype. The chain links TRBV10-3 to TRBJ1-5; D not certain. Germline loops: CDR1 ENHRY, CDR2 SYGVKD. V was cut by 4 bases and J by 3 bases, with 7 bases left in between. This CDR3 spans 13 amino acids. CDR3 sequence reads: CAISAQLNQPQHF. The CDR3 DNA is TGTGCCATCAGTGCCCAACTCAATCAGCCCCAGCATTTT.

This clonotype was counted a few times. The chain has TRBV2 and TRBJ2-5; D is ambiguous. V was clipped by 5 bases and J by 4 bases, with 17 bases between them. Germline V gene data show CDR1 as SNHLY and CDR2 as FYNNEI. This CDR3 is 15 amino acids long. CDR3 sequence: CASSPGSPRGETQYF. For the CDR3, the DNA is TGTGCCAGCAGTCCGGGCTCCCCTCGAGGAGAGACCCAGTACTTC.

The chain links TRBV7-9 to TRBJ2-3; a weak D match, TRBD2 (6 bases). The ends were cut back, 5 bases at V and 0 bases at J, with 12 bases in the middle. Germline CDR1 reads SEHNR; CDR2 reads FQNEAQ (reference sequence). The CDR3 runs 15 residues. This CDR3 is CASSPAGGSTDTQYF. The CDR3 DNA reads as TGTGCCAGCAGCCCTGCAGGAGGGAGCACAGATACGCAGTATTTT.

The chain employs TRBV12-3 or TRBV12-4 and TRBJ2-7; a weak D match, TRBD1 (6 bases). V lost 8 bases and J 0 bases, leaving 8 bases between the germline ends. The CDR3 is 12 residues long. CDR3 nucleotide sequence: TGTGCCAGCGGGACACCCTCCTACGAGCAGTACGTC. Encoded protein: CASGTPSYEQYV.

This clonotype was counted only a few times. The rearrangement uses TRBV2 and TRBJ2-5; no firm D call. V shed 8 bases and J shed 5 bases, with 6 bases lying between them. The CDR3 is 10 amino acids. Germline lookup yields CDR1 SNHLY and CDR2 FYNNEI. The CDR3 region has the DNA TGTGCCAGCGCCCCGGAGACCCAGTACTTC. It encodes CASAPETQYF.

The chain combines TRBV5-1 with TRBJ1-1; D gene unclear. Looked up from germline, CDR1 is SGHRS and CDR2 is YFSETQ. The V gene lost 0 bases and the J gene lost 1 base, with 10 bases spanning the gap. The CDR3 runs to 15 residues. CDR3 nucleotides: TGCGCCAGCAGCTTGGGAGTGGGCCAGAACACTGAAGCTTTCTTT. Translating it yields CASSLGVGQNTEAFF.

A few counts support this clonotype. This rearrangement joins TRBV3-1 to TRBJ1-1, with 11 nucleotides matching TRBD1. V lost 4 bases and J lost 5; bases outside the gene matches: 3. The CDR3 contains 14 residues. CDR1 LGHDT and CDR2 YNNKEL come from the germline V gene (reference sequence). The DNA for the CDR3 is TGTGCCAGCAGCCTCGGACAGGGGGCGACTGAAGCTTTCTTT. It is translated as CASSLGQGATEAFF.

The chain recombines TRBV28 with TRBJ2-1, with 8 bases identical to TRBD1. The CDR3 consists of 14 residues. V shed 5 bases, J shed 5 bases, and the junction held 5 bases outside the gene matches. CDR1 is MDHEN and CDR2 is SYDVKM in the germline V gene. The CDR3 nucleotides read TGTGCCAGCAGTGCGGGACAGGTCCACAATGAGCAGTTCTTC. Its translation is CASSAGQVHNEQFF.

In its sample, this clonotype was seen a few times. The V gene is TRBV9, the J gene TRBJ2-7; 7 bases are shared with TRBD1. In germline, CDR1 is SGDLS, CDR2 YYNGEE. The CDR3 is 12 residues long. Losses at the gene ends were 4 bases for V and 12 bases for J; bases not matched to a gene: 10. The CDR3 loop is CASSPTGDEPYF. The CDR3 DNA reads as TGTGCCAGCAGCCCAACAGGGGATGAACCGTACTTC.

The V call is TRBV5-6, the J call TRBJ1-2; D not resolved. The CDR3 contains 15 residues. The germline V gene has CDR1 SGHDT and CDR2 YYEEEE. The V gene lost 0 bases and the J gene lost 0 bases, with 9 bases spanning the gap. Here the CDR3 reads CASSLAARANYGYTF. Here the CDR3 DNA reads TGTGCCAGCAGCTTGGCCGCGAGGGCTAACTATGGCTACACCTTC.

In this sample, this clonotype turned up a few times. The chain links TRBV14 to TRBJ1-6; TRBD1 is a possible D gene (5 bases). Trimming cost V 4 bases and J 7 bases, with 14 bases left between them. This CDR3 has 15 amino acids. The germline gives CDR1 SGHDN, CDR2 FVKESK. The CDR3: CASSLYRNQNSPLHF. The CDR3 nucleotides are TGTGCCAGCAGCCTATACAGGAATCAAAATTCACCCCTCCACTTT.